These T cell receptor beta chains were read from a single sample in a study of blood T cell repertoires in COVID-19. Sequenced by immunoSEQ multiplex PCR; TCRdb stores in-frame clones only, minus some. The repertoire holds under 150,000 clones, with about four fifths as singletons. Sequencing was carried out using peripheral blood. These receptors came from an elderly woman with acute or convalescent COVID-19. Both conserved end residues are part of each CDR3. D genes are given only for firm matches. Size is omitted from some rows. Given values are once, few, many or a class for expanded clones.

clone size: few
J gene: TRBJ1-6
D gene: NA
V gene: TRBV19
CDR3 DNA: TGTGCCAGTAGGGGGGGACGGGATAATTCACCCCTCCACTTT
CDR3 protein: CASRGGRDNSPLHF

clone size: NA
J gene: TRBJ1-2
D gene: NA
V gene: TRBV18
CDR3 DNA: TGTGCCAGCTCACCGGATCAGGGTGGGAATGGCTACACCTTC
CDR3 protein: CASSPDQGGNGYTF

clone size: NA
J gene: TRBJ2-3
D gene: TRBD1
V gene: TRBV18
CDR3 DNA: TGTGCCAGCTCACAATCTACAGGGGCAGATACGCAGTATTTT
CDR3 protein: CASSQSTGADTQYF

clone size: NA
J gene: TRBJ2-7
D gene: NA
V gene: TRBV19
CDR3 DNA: TGTGCCAGTAGTGCCACAGGGTCGGTATCCTACGAGCAGTACTTC
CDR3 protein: CASSATGSVSYEQYF

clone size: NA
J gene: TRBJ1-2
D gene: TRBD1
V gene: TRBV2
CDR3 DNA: TGTGCCATCAGACAGGGGAATTGGGACTATGGCTACACCTTC
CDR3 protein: CAIRQGNWDYGYTF

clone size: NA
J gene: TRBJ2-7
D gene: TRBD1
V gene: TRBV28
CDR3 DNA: TGTGCCAGCACCCCCGGAGACAGGGTTTACGAGCAGTACTTC
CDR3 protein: CASTPGDRVYEQYF

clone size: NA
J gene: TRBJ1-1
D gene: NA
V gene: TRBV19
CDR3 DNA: TGTGCCAGTAGTATTCGGTACCAGGTGGCAGGGGACACTGAAGCTTTCTTT
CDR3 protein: CASSIRYQVAGDTEAFF

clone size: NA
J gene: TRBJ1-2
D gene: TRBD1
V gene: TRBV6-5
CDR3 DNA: TGTGCCAGCAAACGGGACAGTTCTCCTAACTATGGCTACACCTTC
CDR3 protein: CASKRDSSPNYGYTF

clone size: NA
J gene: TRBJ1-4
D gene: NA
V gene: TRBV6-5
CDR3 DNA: TGTGCCAGCAGTTACTCGCGGGGAACTAATGAAAAACTGTTTTTT
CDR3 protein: CASSYSRGTNEKLFF

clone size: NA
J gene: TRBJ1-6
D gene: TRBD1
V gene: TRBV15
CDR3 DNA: TGTGCCACCAGCAGAGATCGGGACAGCTATTCACCCCTCCACTTT
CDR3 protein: CATSRDRDSYSPLHF

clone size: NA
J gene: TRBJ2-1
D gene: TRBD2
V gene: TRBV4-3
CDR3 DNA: TGCGCCAGCAGCCAATTCCGGACTAGCCCGGGTGAGCAGTTCTTC
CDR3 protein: CASSQFRTSPGEQFF

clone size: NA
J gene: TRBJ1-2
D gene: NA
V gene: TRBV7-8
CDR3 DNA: TGTGCCAGCAGCTATCGGGATTATGGCTACACCTTC
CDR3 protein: CASSYRDYGYTF

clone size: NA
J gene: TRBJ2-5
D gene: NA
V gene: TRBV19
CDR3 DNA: TGTGCCAGTAGCCTTACAGGGATTCAAGAGACCCAGTACTTC
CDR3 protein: CASSLTGIQETQYF

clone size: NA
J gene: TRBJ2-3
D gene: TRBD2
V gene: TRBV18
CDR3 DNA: TGTGCCAGCTCACCCACTAGCGGGGTAACAGATACGCAGTATTTT
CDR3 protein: CASSPTSGVTDTQYF

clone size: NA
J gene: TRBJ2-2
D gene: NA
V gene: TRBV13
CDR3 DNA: TGTGCCAGCAGCTACCAAGACAGTCTTACCGGGGAGCTGTTTTTT
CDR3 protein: CASSYQDSLTGELFF

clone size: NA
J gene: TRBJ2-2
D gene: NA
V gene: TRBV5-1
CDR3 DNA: TGCGCCAGCAGGAAGCCCGGGGAGCTGTTTTTT
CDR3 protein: CASRKPGELFF

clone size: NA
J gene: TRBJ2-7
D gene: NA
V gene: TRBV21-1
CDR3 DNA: TGTGCCAGCGCGACAGGGTCCTCCTACGAGCAGTACTTC
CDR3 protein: CASATGSSYEQYF

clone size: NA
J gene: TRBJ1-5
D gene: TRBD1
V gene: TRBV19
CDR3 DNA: TGTGCCAGTAGTATCGGGACAGAGGAGCCCCAGCATTTT
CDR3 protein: CASSIGTEEPQHF

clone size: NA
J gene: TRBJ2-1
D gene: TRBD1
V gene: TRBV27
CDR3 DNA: TGTGCCAGCAGCAGAGTAACAGGGGCTGACAATGAGCAGTTCTTC
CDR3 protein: CASSRVTGADNEQFF

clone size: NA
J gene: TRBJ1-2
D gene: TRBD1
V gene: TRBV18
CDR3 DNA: TGTGCCAGCTCACCATCCGGGACAGGGGGAACTATCTATGGCTACACCTTC
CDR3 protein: CASSPSGTGGTIYGYTF

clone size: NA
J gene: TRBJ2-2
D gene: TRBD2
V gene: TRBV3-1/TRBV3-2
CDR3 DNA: TGTGCCAGCAGCCCTGGACTAGCGGGAAACACCGGGGAGCTGTTTTTT
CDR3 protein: CASSPGLAGNTGELFF

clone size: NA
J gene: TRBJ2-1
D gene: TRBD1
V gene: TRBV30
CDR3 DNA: TGTGCCTGGAGTGCCGCTCTGCGGGACAGGGACAATGAGCAGTTCTTC
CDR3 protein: CAWSAALRDRDNEQFF

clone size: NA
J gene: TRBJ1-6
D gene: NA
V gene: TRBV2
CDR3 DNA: TGTGCCAGCAAGGGGGGGGATTTAAGCTCCTATAATTCACCCCTCCACTTT
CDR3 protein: CASKGGDLSSYNSPLHF

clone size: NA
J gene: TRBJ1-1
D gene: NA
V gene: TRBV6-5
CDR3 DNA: TGTGCCAGCAGTTATTCTACCATGAACACTGAAGCTTTCTTT
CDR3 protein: CASSYSTMNTEAFF